The rows below give T cell receptor beta chains drawn from one sample of a study of cytomegalovirus exposure and HLA in healthy donors. Here immunoSEQ multiplex PCR was the method, and the copy in TCRdb shows in-frame clones only, minus some. This sample yields about 85,000 clones, of which about four fifths are seen a single time; roughly 30% belongs to the top ten. Sequenced input: PBMCs. The receptors were sampled from a man aged 50 to 59 in good health and CMV-seropositive. CDR3s include the opening cysteine and the closing phenylalanine or tryptophan. The order of the fields is V gene, D gene, clone size, J gene, CDR3 DNA, CDR3 protein. The D gene is left open where the match is weak. Clone sizes are given selectively: once, few, many, or a class where the clone is expanded.

V: TRBV9
D: NA
size: NA
J: TRBJ1-2
DNA: TGTGCCAGCAGCGCCTCGGGGGACGGAAGGGGTAGCTATGGCTACACCTTC
CDR3: CASSASGDGRGSYGYTF

V: TRBV7-3
D: NA
size: NA
J: TRBJ1-5
DNA: TGTGCCAGCAGCCCGCGGGGGGGCAATCAGCCCCAGCATTTT
CDR3: CASSPRGGNQPQHF

V: TRBV7-3
D: NA
size: NA
J: TRBJ1-1
DNA: TGTGCCAGCAGCTTAAACGGGGGGGCAACGAACACTGAAGCTTTCTTT
CDR3: CASSLNGGATNTEAFF

V: TRBV6-5
D: TRBD1
size: NA
J: TRBJ2-7
DNA: TGTGCCAGCAGTTCCCGACAGGGGCTACCCTACGAGCAGTACTTC
CDR3: CASSSRQGLPYEQYF

V: TRBV6-6
D: NA
size: NA
J: TRBJ2-2
DNA: TGTGCCAGCAGCCCAGGAACCGGGGAGCTGTTTTTT
CDR3: CASSPGTGELFF

V: TRBV7-9
D: NA
size: NA
J: TRBJ2-1
DNA: TGTTCCAGCAGCTTAACCAGTGGGCAGGGGGGCGATGAGCAGTTCTTC
CDR3: CSSSLTSGQGGDEQFF

V: TRBV25-1
D: TRBD2
size: NA
J: TRBJ2-1
DNA: TGTGCCAGCAGTCCCCTGGGTAGCGGGAAGGGCGATGAGCAGTTCTTC
CDR3: CASSPLGSGKGDEQFF

V: TRBV5-4
D: TRBD1
size: NA
J: TRBJ1-1
DNA: TGTGCCAGCGGGACAGGGGGCTCACACACTGAAGCTTTCTTT
CDR3: CASGTGGSHTEAFF

V: TRBV7-9
D: TRBD2
size: few
J: TRBJ2-3
DNA: TGTTCCAGCAGCGACGGACTAGCGGGAGGTTTAGATACGCAGTATTTT
CDR3: CSSSDGLAGGLDTQYF

V: TRBV11-1
D: NA
size: NA
J: TRBJ1-1
DNA: TGTGCCAGCAGCTTCCGGAACACTGAAGCTTTCTTT
CDR3: CASSFRNTEAFF